This entry concerns a single T cell receptor (beta chain). Antigen: not known. The sample comes from a study of T cell responses to AZD1222 COVID-19 vaccine. Whole-study findings and limits: Seropositivity was recorded at baseline in only a handful of AZD1222 recipients. Spike regions recognized by vaccine-associated CD4 TCRs spanned the protein, led by 160-218 and 743-854. Unmutated variant regions are reportedly targeted by nearly half of spike-specific TCRs.

The CDR3 runs to 13 residues. Trimming cost V 1 base and J 5 bases, with 11 bases left between them. Germline CDR1 and CDR2: GTSNPN and SVGIG (reference sequence). Second-dose intervals of approximately 4 or approximately 12 weeks were pooled. Here immunoSEQ multiplex PCR was the method, and the copy in TCRdb shows in-frame clones only, minus some. The sample lists approximately 160,000 clones, roughly nine tenths occurring once. The clonotype originates from an adult who received the AZD1222 COVID-19 vaccine. This chain links TRBV30 with TRBJ1-2; D unclear. The sample here was peripheral blood, taken 28 days after the second AZD1222 dose. The DNA of the CDR3 is TGTGCCTGGAGTGCCTCGGGGTATTATGGCTACACCTTC. This sequence encodes CAWSASGYYGYTF.